What follows are 5 T cell receptor beta chains derived from one specimen sequenced in a study of kidney transplant recipient with SARS-CoV-2 infection. Using its own MiXCR run on the reads, TCRdb lists one record per CDR3 protein. The data contain approximately 250,000 distinct CDR3 sequences, 29% of them singletons. Sequencing was performed on a blood sample, taken at baseline and on day 111 from a kidney transplant recipient. The origin of the receptors is a male patient in his thirties who had COVID-19 and was a kidney transplant recipient. The graft donor may have contributed some T cells.

CDR3: CASRVQGGSQPQHF. The CDR3 nucleotides are TGTGCCAGCAGGGTGCAGGGGGGAAGTCAGCCCCAGCATTTT. The chain recombines TRBV28 with TRBJ1-5, with 7 positions matching TRBD1. The CDR3 contains 14 residues. The V and J ends lost 6 bases and 6 bases, in that order; junction bases with no gene match: 8. CDR1 and CDR2 (germline): MDHEN, SYDVKM. The whole variable domain, remainder taken from reference TRBV28 and TRBJ1-5, is DVKVTQSSRYLVKRTGEKVFLECVQDMDHENMFWYRQDPGLGLRLIYFSYDVKMKEKGDIPEGYSVSREKKERFSLILESASTNQTSMYLCASRVQGGSQPQHFGDGTRLSIL.

Many counts were recorded for this clonotype. V gene TRBV7-6 combines with J gene TRBJ2-5; TRBD1 matches at 8 bases. Germline V gene sequence: CDR1 SGHVS, CDR2 FNYEAQ. The CDR3 contains 18 residues. V lost 3 bases to trimming and J lost 5 bases; unmatched junction nucleotides: 17. The CDR3: CASSFYIGVGRGPETQYF. The CDR3 DNA reads as TGTGCCAGCAGCTTCTACATCGGGGTTGGCAGGGGGCCCGAGACCCAGTACTTC.

A remark on this clonotype: A read error is possible here, since a much larger clone lies one base away. The conserved phenylalanine or tryptophan normally closing the CDR3 is absent here, so this likely arose from a read error. The chain employs TRBV5-4 and TRBJ1-2; no clear D. Germline assignment: CDR1 SGHNT and CDR2 YYREEE (reference sequence). CDR3 length: 16 residues. The V gene lost 7 bases and the J gene lost 4 bases, with 23 bases spanning the gap. The CDR3 sequence: CASQSAVPGKTYGYTL. DNA of the CDR3: TGTGCCAGCCAGTCTGCCGTACCAGGAAAGACCTATGGCTACACCCTC.

This clonotype has only one observation. This may come from a read error, since a much larger clone is one base off. The chain is built from TRBV7-6 and TRBJ1-2, with unresolved D. The CDR3 runs 17 residues. The V gene's germline CDR1 is SGHVS and CDR2 FNYEAQ. V lost 4 bases, J lost 4 bases, and 22 bases lay in between. CDR3 sequence reads: CASSCVGESRKTYGYTF. The CDR3 coding sequence is TGTGCCAGCAGCTGCGTGGGTGAATCTCGAAAGACCTATGGCTACACCTTC.

In this sample, this clonotype turned up many times. The rearrangement uses TRBV28 and TRBJ2-2, with 9 bases aligning to TRBD2. The CDR3 consists of 15 residues. The V and J ends lost 6 bases and 1 base, in that order; junction bases with no gene match: 3. The germline gives CDR1 MDHEN, CDR2 SYDVKM. Written as DNA, the CDR3 is TGTGCCAGCAGCCGGACTAGCGAGAACACCGGGGAGCTGTTTTTT. This codes for CASSRTSENTGELFF.